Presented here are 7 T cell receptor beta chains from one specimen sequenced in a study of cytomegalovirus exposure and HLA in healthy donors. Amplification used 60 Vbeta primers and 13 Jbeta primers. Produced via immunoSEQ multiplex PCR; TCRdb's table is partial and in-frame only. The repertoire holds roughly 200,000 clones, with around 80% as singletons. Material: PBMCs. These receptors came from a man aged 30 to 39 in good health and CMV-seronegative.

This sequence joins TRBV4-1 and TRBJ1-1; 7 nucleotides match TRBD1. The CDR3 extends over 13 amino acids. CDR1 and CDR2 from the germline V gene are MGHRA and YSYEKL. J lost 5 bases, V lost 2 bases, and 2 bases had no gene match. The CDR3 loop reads CASSQRQGTEAFF. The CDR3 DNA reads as TGCGCCAGCAGCCAACGACAGGGTACTGAAGCTTTCTTT.

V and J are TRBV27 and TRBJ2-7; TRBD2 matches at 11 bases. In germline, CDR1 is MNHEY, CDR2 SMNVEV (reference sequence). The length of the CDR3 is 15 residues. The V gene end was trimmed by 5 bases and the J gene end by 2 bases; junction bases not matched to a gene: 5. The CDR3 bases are TGTGCCAGCAGTCTGACTAGCGGGGACCCCTACGAGCAGTACTTC. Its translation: CASSLTSGDPYEQYF.

The CDR3 sequence is CASSPKTSGRPLYEQYF. The DNA for the CDR3 is TGTGCCAGCAGCCCAAAAACTAGCGGGAGGCCCCTATACGAGCAGTACTTC. V usage is TRBV7-3 and J usage is TRBJ2-7; 12 bases align to TRBD2. V dropped 5 bases and J dropped 4; count of bases not matched to a gene: 12. The CDR3 is 17 residues long. From germline, CDR1 is SGHTA and CDR2 FQGTGA.

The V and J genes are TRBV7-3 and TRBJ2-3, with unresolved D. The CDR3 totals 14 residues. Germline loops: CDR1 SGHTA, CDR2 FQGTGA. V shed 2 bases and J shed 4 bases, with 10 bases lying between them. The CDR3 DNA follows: TGTGCCAGCAGCTTAGAGTACGGTTCAGATACGCAGTATTTT. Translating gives CASSLEYGSDTQYF.

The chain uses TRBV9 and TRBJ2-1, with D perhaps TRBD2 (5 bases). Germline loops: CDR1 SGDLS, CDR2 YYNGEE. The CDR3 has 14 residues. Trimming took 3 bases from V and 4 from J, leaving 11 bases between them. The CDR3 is CASSAGLFYNEQFF. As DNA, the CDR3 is TGTGCCAGCAGCGCAGGACTCTTTTACAATGAGCAGTTCTTC. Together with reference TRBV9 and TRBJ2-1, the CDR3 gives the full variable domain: DSGVTQTPKHLITATGQRVTLRCSPRSGDLSVYWYQQSLDQGLQFLIQYYNGEERAKGNILERFSAQQFPDLHSELNLSSLELGDSALYFCASSAGLFYNEQFFGPGTRLTVL.

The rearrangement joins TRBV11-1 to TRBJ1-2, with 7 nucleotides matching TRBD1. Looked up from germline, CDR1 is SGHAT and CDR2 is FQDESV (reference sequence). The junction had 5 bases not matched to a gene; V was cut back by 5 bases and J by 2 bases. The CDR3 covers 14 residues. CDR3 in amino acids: CASSPRQGNYGYTF. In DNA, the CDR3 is TGTGCCAGCAGCCCCCGACAGGGAAACTATGGCTACACCTTC.

The CDR3 sequence: CTSSQSSTLTNYGYTF. For the CDR3, the DNA is TGCACCAGCAGCCAAAGCTCAACTCTCACTAACTATGGCTACACCTTC. The rearrangement links TRBV1 to TRBJ1-2. TRBV1 is labeled a pseudogene. CDR3 length equals 16 residues.